This TCR beta chain was captured by sequencing in a study of beta chain features in type 1 diabetes. The CDR3 extends over 18 amino acids. This clone was detected only a few times. Since all of the isolated RNA was reverse transcribed, expressed TCRB transcripts were what got sequenced. TCRdb's copy holds only in-frame clones and misses some; the assay was immunoSEQ multiplex PCR. The sample records around 300,000 clones, 11% being singletons. J is TRBJ1-2 and V is TRBV21-1. TRBV21-1 is flagged as a pseudogene. This sequence originates from a woman under 40 in good health. The sample consisted of naive CD4+ T cells from blood. CDR3 in amino acids: CASSKARGTTRSNYGYTF. The CDR3 DNA reads TGTGCCAGCAGCAAAGCGCGGGGGACTACACGATCTAACTATGGCTACACCTTC.